This TCR beta chain was sequenced during a study of T cell repertoires in cytomegalovirus infection. This clonotype came up a few times. One entry per CDR3 protein, called by TCRdb with MiXCR from the reads. This sample has approximately 750,000 distinct CDR3 sequences; about 40% occur once, and the top ten carry 2.5% to 3.5%. The J segment lost 6 bases and the V segment lost 4 bases, leaving 6 bases of the junction unmatched. The length of the CDR3 is 15 residues. Per germline, CDR1 SGHKS and CDR2 YYEKEE (reference sequence). This chain joins TRBV5-5 and TRBJ1-5; 11 bases line up with TRBD1. The sample consisted of PBMCs. The source of this sequence is a human donor in good health (CMV status not recorded). Some clones in this sample may be carry-over from other donors' samples. The chain's CDR3 is CASSIGQGAAQPQHF. In DNA form, the CDR3 reads TGTGCCAGCAGCATTGGACAGGGGGCGGCTCAGCCCCAGCATTTT. Based on the CDR3 plus reference TRBV5-5 and TRBJ1-5, the full variable domain is DAGVTQSPTHLIKTRGQQVTLRCSPISGHKSVSWYQQVLGQGPQFIFQYYEKEERGRGNFPDRFSARQFPNYSSELNVNALLLGDSALYLCASSIGQGAAQPQHFGDGTRLSIL.